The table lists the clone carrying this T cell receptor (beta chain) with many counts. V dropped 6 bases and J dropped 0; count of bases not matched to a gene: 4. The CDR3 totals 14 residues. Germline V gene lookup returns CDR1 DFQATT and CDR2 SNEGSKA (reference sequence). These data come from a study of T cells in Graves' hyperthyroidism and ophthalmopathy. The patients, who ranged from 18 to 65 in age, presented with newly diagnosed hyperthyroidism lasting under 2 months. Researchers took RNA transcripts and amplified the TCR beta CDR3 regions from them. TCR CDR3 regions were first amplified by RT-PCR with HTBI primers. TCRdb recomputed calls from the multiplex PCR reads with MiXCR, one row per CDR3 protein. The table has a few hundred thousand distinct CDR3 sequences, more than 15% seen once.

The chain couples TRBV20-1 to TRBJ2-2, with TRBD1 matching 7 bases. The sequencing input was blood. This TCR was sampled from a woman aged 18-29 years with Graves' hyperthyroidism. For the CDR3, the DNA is TGCAGTGCGCGAGGGGGCGCGAACACCGGGGAGCTGTTTTTT. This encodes CSARGGANTGELFF.